This T cell receptor beta chain was obtained from a study of human T cells and chemical hapten exposure. Stated time point: patch test 1, 2 weeks after DPC sensitization. Stated treatment: therapeutic diphenylcyclopropenone sensitization with weekly scalp DPC. Germline values: CDR1 MNHNY, CDR2 SVGAGI (reference sequence). V was pared by 6 bases and J by 2 bases, with 14 bases between. The CDR3 loop spans 16 amino acids. This clonotype appeared a few times. TCRdb re-called the RACE reads through MiXCR, storing one row per CDR3 protein. Here the sample spans approximately 340,000 distinct CDR3 sequences, around 7% being singletons.

The chain joins TRBV6-6 to TRBJ2-6; D might be TRBD1 or TRBD2, each matching 5 bases. The sample was whole blood, taken in connection with sensitization to the hapten diphenylcyclopropenone (DPC). This sequence was found in a woman under 30 with alopecia areata. Some clones in this sample may be carry-over from other donors' samples. CDR3 loop: CASSSEGMAGANVLTF. The CDR3 bases are TGTGCCAGCAGCTCCGAGGGGATGGCTGGGGCCAACGTCCTGACTTTC.